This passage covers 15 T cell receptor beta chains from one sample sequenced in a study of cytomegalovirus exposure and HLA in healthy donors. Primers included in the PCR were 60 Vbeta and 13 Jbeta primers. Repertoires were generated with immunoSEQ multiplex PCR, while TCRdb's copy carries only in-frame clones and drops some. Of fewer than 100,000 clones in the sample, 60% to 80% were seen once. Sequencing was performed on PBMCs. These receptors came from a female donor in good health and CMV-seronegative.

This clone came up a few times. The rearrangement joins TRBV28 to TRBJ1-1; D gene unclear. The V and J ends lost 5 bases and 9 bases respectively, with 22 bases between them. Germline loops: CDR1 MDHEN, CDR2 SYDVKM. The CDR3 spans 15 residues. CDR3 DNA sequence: TGTGCCAGCAGTATCCCCGCCGACTCCCTTCCCCAAGCTTTCTTT. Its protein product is CASSIPADSLPQAFF.

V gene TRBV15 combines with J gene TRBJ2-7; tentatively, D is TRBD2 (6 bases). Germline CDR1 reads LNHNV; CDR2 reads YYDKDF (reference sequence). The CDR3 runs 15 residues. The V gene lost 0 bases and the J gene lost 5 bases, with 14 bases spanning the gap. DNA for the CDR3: TGTGCCACCAGCAGAGACCGGCAGGGAGGCAACGAGCAGTACTTC. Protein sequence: CATSRDRQGGNEQYF.

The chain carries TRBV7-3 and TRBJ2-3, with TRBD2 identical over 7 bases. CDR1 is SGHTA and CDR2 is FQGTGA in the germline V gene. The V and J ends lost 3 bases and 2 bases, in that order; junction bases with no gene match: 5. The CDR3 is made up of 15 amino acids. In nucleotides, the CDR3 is TGTGCCAGCAGCTTCGGACTAGGGGACACAGATACGCAGTATTTT. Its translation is CASSFGLGDTDTQYF.

CDR3 in DNA: TGCGCCAGCAGCACCGGACTAGCGGGAGGGCACCAAGAGACCCAGTACTTC. Amino acid sequence: CASSTGLAGGHQETQYF. The J gene is TRBJ2-5, the V gene TRBV5-1; 15 positions match TRBD2. The CDR3 extends over 17 amino acids. With 4 bases clipped from V and 0 bases from J, the junction kept 4 bases outside the gene matches. The germline V gene encodes CDR1 SGHRS and CDR2 YFSETQ.

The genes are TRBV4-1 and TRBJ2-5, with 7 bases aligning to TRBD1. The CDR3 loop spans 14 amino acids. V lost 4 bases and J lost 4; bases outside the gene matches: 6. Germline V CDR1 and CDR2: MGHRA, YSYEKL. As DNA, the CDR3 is TGCGCCAGCAGCCCAGGGGACAGAGGAGAGACCCAGTACTTC. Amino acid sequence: CASSPGDRGETQYF.

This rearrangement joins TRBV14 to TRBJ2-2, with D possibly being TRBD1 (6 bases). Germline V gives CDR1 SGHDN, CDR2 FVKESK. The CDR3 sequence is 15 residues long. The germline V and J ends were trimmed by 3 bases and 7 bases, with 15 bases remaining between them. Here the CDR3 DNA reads TGTGCCAGCAGCCAGCTTTCAGGGGTCGACGGGGAGCTGTTTTTT. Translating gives CASSQLSGVDGELFF.

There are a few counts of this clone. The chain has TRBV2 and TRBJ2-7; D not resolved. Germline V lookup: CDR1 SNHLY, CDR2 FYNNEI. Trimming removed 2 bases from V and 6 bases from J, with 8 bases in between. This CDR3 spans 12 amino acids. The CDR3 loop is CASSETPGEQYF. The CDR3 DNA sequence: TGTGCCAGCAGTGAAACGCCGGGCGAGCAGTACTTC.

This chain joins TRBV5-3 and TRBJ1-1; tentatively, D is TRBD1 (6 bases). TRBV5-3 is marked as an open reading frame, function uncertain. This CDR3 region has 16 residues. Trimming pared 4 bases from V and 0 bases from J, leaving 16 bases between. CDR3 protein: CARSHPVTGMNTEAFF. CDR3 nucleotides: TGTGCCAGAAGCCACCCAGTTACAGGGATGAACACTGAAGCTTTCTTT.

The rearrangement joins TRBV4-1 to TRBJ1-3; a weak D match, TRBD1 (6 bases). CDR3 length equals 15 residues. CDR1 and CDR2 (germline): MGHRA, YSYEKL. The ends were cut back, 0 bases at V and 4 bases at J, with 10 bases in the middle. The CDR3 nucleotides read TGCGCCAGCAGCCAAGATTGGACAGCAGGAAACACCATATATTTT. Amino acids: CASSQDWTAGNTIYF.

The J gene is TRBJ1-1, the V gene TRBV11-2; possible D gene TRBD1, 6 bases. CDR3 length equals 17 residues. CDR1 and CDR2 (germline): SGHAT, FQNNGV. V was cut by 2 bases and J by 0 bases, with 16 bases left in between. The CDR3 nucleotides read TGTGCCAGCAGCTTACGGACTTGGACAGTTATGAACACTGAAGCTTTCTTT. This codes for CASSLRTWTVMNTEAFF. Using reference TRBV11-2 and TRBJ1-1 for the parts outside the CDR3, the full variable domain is EAGVAQSPRYKIIEKRQSVAFWCNPISGHATLYWYQQILGQGPKLLIQFQNNGVVDDSQLPKDRFSAERLKGVDSTLKIQPAKLEDSAVYLCASSLRTWTVMNTEAFFGQGTRLTVV.

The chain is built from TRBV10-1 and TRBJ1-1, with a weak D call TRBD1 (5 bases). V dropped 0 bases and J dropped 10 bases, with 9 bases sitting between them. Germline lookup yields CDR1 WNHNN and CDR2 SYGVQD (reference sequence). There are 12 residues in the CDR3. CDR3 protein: CASSESHGGAFF. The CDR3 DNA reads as TGCGCCAGCAGTGAGTCTCACGGGGGAGCTTTCTTT.

The CDR3 loop is CASSLEGQPPYEQYF. The CDR3 bases are TGCGCCAGCAGCTTGGAAGGACAGCCCCCCTACGAGCAGTACTTC. The V and J genes are TRBV5-1 and TRBJ2-7, with a weak D call TRBD1 (6 bases). The CDR3 covers 15 residues. V was pared by 0 bases and J by 2 bases, with 12 bases between. Germline V CDR1 and CDR2: SGHRS, YFSETQ.

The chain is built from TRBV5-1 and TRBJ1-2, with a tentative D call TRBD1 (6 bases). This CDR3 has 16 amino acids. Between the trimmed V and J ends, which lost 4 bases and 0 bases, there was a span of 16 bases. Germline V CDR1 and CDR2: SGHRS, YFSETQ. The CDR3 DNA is TGCGCCAGCAGCCCGCCCCCCAGGGGATCTAACTATGGCTACACCTTC. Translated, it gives CASSPPPRGSNYGYTF.

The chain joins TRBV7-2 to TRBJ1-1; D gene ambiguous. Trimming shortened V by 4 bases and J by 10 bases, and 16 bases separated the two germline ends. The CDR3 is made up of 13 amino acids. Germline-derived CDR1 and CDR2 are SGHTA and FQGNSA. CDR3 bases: TGTGCCAGCAGCTATGAACAGTTGATCGGAGCTTTCTTT. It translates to CASSYEQLIGAFF. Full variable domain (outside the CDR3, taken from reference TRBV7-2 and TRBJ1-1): GAGVSQSPSNKVTEKGKDVELRCDPISGHTALYWYRQSLGQGLEFLIYFQGNSAPDKSGLPSDRFSAERTGGSVSTLTIQRTQQEDSAVYLCASSYEQLIGAFFGQGTRLTVV.

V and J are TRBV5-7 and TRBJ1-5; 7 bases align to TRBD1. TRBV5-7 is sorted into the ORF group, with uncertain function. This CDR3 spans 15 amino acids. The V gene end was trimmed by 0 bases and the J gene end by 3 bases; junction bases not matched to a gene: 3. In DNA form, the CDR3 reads TGTGCCAGCAGCTTGGACAGGGGCCACAATCAGCCCCAGCATTTT. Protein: CASSLDRGHNQPQHF.